This T cell receptor beta chain was observed in a study of blood T cell repertoires in COVID-19. Study-wide background: Donors in the United States, Italy and Spain gave samples during acute or convalescent COVID-19. T cells, B-cell-depleted T cells, or PBMCs supplied cDNA or gDNA.

This clone turned up a few times. Under the authors' procedure: Nucleated cell number was recorded as an estimate derived from reference gene primer amplification. Method: immunoSEQ multiplex PCR; TCRdb's copy keeps in-frame clones and lacks some. V and J calls and clone size are as listed in that table; D and trimming were resolved from the DNA. The sample lists 300,000 to 450,000 clones; 81% were seen once. The germline gives CDR1 KGHSH, CDR2 LQKENI. V shed 3 bases and J shed 4 bases, with 7 bases lying between them. The CDR3 covers 12 residues. The sequence came from a human donor with acute or convalescent COVID-19. The donor label of this sample is uncertain. The sample was peripheral blood. The chain has TRBV18 and TRBJ2-7, with D hard to call. The CDR3 DNA follows: TGTGCCAGCTCACCGCGACAATACGAGCAGTACTTC. Translated: CASSPRQYEQYF.